This T cell receptor beta chain comes out of a study of blood T cell repertoires in COVID-19. The CDR3 covers 15 residues. The germline V and J ends were trimmed by 1 base and 3 bases, with 12 bases remaining between them. CDR1 is SEHNR and CDR2 is FQNEAQ in the germline V gene (reference sequence). Using immunoSEQ multiplex PCR, the repertoire was profiled, and TCRdb retains in-frame clones only, with some absent. The sample consists of 55,000 to 65,000 clones, around four fifths of them appearing once. The sequence derives from a man in his fifties or sixties with COVID-19, enrolled during active disease. The rearrangement joins TRBV7-9 to TRBJ2-5; D not certain. The sample was peripheral blood. CDR3 bases: TGTGCCAGCAGCTTAGGGTTGAGCTCTGAAGAGACCCAGTACTTC. Protein sequence: CASSLGLSSEETQYF.